Described below is a single TCR beta chain sequence and its context. What it binds is unknown. This sample was included in a study of shared clonotypes between healthy human individuals. Approximately 270 ng DNA, roughly 30,000 T cell genomes, went into unsorted PBMC replicate PCRs. Here immunoSEQ multiplex PCR was the method, and the copy in TCRdb shows in-frame clones only, minus some. The sample consists of about 490,000 clones, less than 80% of them appearing once. The germline V gene encodes CDR1 LNHDA and CDR2 SQIVND (reference sequence). The length of the CDR3 is 13 residues. Trimming took off 10 bases at V and 4 bases at J, with 16 bases between the two ends. General study results and limits: Among donors, clonotype sharing was expected to be affected by sequencing depth.

This chain links TRBV19 with TRBJ2-5, with unresolved D. This receptor was identified in a woman in her thirties or forties in good health. Some clones in this sample may be carry-over from other donors' samples. Sequenced sample: PBMCs. In nucleotides, the CDR3 is TGTGCCACCGCTGGACCCAGCCCAGAGACCCAGTACTTC. This codes for CATAGPSPETQYF.